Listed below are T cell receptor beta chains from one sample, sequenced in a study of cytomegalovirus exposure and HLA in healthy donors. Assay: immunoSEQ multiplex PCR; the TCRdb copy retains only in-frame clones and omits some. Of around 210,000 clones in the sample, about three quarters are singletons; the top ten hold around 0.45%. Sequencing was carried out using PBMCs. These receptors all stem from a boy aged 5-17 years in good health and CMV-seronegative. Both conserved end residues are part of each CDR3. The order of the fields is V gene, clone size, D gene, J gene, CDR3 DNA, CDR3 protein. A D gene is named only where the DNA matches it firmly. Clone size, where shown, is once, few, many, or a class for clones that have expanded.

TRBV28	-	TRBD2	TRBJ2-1	TGTGCCAGCAGATTAGCGGGCGCGGGGCTCAATGAGCAGTTCTTC	CASRLAGAGLNEQFF
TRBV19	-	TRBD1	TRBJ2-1	TGTGCCAGTAGGGACAGGGCAAGCGATGAGCAGTTCTTC	CASRDRASDEQFF
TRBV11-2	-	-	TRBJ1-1	TGTGCCAGCAGATTGACGACAGTGAGCACTGAAGCTTTCTTT	CASRLTTVSTEAFF
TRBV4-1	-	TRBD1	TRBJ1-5	TGCGCCAGCAGCCAACCACGACAGGGCCGCAATCAGCCCCAGCATTTT	CASSQPRQGRNQPQHF
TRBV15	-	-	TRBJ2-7	TGTGCCACCAGCAGAGAGCAGGGCGGCCGGTACGAGCAGTACTTC	CATSREQGGRYEQYF
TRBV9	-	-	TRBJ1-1	TGTGCCAGCAGCGTAAGTGGCACCCGAGGGACTGAAGCTTTCTTT	CASSVSGTRGTEAFF
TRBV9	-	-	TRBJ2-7	TGTGCCAGCAGCGCGGGCGGATCCCGCGTTACAGGGTACGAGCAGTACTTC	CASSAGGSRVTGYEQYF
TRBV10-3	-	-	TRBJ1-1	TGTGCCATCAGTGAGTCCGGGACATCTGTTGAAGCTTTCTTT	CAISESGTSVEAFF
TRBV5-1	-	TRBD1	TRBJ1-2	TGCGCCAGCAGCTTGGGCTGGACAGGGCTAGACTATGGCTACACCTTC	CASSLGWTGLDYGYTF
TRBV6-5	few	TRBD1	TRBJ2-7	TGTGCCAGCAGACGGTCGGGACAGGGGAGACACGAGCAGTACTTC	CASRRSGQGRHEQYF
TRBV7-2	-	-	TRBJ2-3	TGTGCCAGCAGCTTAGGGCCCGCCGAAGATACGCAGTATTTT	CASSLGPAEDTQYF
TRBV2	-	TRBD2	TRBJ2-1	TGTGCCAGCAGTCCCGGGACTAGCTTTAGGGATGAGCAGTTCTTC	CASSPGTSFRDEQFF
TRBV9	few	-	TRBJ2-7	TGTGCCAGCAGCGTATCACAGGGTCGGGTTGACGAGCAGTACTTC	CASSVSQGRVDEQYF
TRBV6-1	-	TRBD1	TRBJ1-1	TGTGCCAGCAAGGACAGGGTAACTGAAGCTTTCTTT	CASKDRVTEAFF
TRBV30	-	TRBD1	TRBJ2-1	TGTGCCTGGAGTCGGACAGGGGGGGGAAATGAGCAGTTCTTC	CAWSRTGGGNEQFF
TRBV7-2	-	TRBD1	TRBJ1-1	TGTGCCAGCTTACTACAACAGGGGGTATGGACTGAAGCTTTCTTT	CASLLQQGVWTEAFF
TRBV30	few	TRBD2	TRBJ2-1	TGTGCCAGAGGGACTAGCGTAGGCAATGAGCAGTTCTTC	CARGTSVGNEQFF
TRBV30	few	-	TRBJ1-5	TGTGCCTGGAGCACAGGGAATCAGCCCCAGCATTTT	CAWSTGNQPQHF
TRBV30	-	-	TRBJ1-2	TGTGCCTGGAGTGTACAGCGGGACGCAGGCTACACCTTC	CAWSVQRDAGYTF
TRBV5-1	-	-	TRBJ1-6	TGCGCCAGCAGCTTGGTTCGGGGGCGGGAGCCCCTCCACTTT	CASSLVRGREPLHF
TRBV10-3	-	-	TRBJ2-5	TGTGCCATCAGTGAGTCAGCAAGGACCCAGTACTTC	CAISESARTQYF
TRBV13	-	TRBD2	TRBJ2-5	TGTGCCAGCAGCTTACCTAGCGGACAAGAGACCCAGTACTTC	CASSLPSGQETQYF
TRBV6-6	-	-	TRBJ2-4	TGTGCCAGCAGGGAGGGGATACACATTCAGTACTTC	CASREGIHIQYF
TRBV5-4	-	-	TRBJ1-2	TGTGCCAGCAGCTTGGTAGGGACTGCAGGTTTCGAAGGCTACACCTTC	CASSLVGTAGFEGYTF
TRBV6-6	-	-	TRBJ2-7	TGTGCCAGCAGTTACGGACGGGGGGCCACCTACGAGCAGTACTTC	CASSYGRGATYEQYF
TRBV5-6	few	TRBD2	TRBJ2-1	TGTGCCAGCAGCTCGGAGCGGGCGGGAGACGATGAGCAGTTCTTC	CASSSERAGDDEQFF
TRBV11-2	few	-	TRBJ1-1	TGTGCCAGCAGCTTGGGGCGATCGGCTTTCTTT	CASSLGRSAFF
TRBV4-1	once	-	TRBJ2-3	TGCGCCAGCAGCTACCAGGGTCGGCAGACCTCGGATACGCAGTATTTT	CASSYQGRQTSDTQYF
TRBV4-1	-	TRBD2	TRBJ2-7	TGCGCCAGCAGCCAAGCCTACCCAGTGACTAGCGGAGATTACGAGCAGTACTTC	CASSQAYPVTSGDYEQYF
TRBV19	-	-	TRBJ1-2	TGTGCCAGTAGTTCCCTTTTCAACCTGACAGCGAACTATGGCTACACCTTC	CASSSLFNLTANYGYTF
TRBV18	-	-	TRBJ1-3	TGTGCCAGCTCACCTATGGACAGCCGCTCTGGAAACACCATATATTTT	CASSPMDSRSGNTIYF
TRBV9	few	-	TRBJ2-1	TGTGCCAGCAGCGGGGGTTTGACAGCTTACAATGAGCAGTTCTTC	CASSGGLTAYNEQFF
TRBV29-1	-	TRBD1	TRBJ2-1	TGCAGCGTTACCGTCGCCGGGACAGACAATGAGCAGTTCTTC	CSVTVAGTDNEQFF
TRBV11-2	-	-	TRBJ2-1	TGTGCCAGCAGCTTAGATCCCGAGAATGAGCAGTTCTTC	CASSLDPENEQFF
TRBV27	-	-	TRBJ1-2	TGTGCCAGCAGTTTATTTATGGGGCTCGGGGGTTCTGGGGGCTACACCTTC	CASSLFMGLGGSGGYTF
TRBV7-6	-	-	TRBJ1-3	TGTGCCAGCAGCCCGTACTCTGGAAACACCATATATTTT	CASSPYSGNTIYF
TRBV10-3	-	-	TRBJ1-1	TGTGCCATCAGTGAACGGCAGGCGGGAACTGAAGCTTTCTTT	CAISERQAGTEAFF
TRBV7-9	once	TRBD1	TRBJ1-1	TGTGCCAGCAGCCGCGGACAGGGATTGAACACTGAAGCTTTCTTT	CASSRGQGLNTEAFF
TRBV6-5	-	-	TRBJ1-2	TGTGCCAGCAGTTACTCTCCCGCCTCCGGTGGCTACACCTTC	CASSYSPASGGYTF
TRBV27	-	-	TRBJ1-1	TGTGCCAGCAGTTTATCCACCAACACCTACGGCGGCACTGAAGCTTTCTTT	CASSLSTNTYGGTEAFF
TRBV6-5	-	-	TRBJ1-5	TGTGCCAGCAGTTTACGGCCAGGGGACAATCAGCCCCAGCATTTT	CASSLRPGDNQPQHF
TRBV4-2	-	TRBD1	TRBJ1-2	TGTGCCAGCAGCCCCCCGGACAGGGAGGACTATGGCTACACCTTC	CASSPPDREDYGYTF
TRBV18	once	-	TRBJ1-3	TGTGCCAGCTCAGCGACAGCCATAGTCTCTGGAAACACCATATATTTT	CASSATAIVSGNTIYF
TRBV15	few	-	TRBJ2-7	TGTGCCACCCGGGCCAGGGAATCCTACGAGCAGTACTTC	CATRARESYEQYF
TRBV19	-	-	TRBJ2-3	TGTGCCAGTAGTATAGATCGACAGGTGACCAGAACAGATACGCAGTATTTT	CASSIDRQVTRTDTQYF
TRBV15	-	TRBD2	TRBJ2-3	TGTGCCACCAGCAGGGGGCGAAGGGCGGGGGGGCGTCTGGCAGATACGCAGTATTTT	CATSRGRRAGGRLADTQYF
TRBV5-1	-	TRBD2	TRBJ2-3	TGCGCCAGCAGCCTCATACTAGCGGGGAGTAGCACAGATACGCAGTATTTT	CASSLILAGSSTDTQYF
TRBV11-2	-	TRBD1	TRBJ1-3	TGTGCCAGCAGCCAGGGACAGTCCTATTCTGGAAACACCATATATTTT	CASSQGQSYSGNTIYF
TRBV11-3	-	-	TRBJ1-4	TGTGCCAGCAGCAAAGGAGGCGCAACTAATGAAAAACTGTTTTTT	CASSKGGATNEKLFF
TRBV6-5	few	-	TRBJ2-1	TGTGCCAGCAGTTACCTAGGGGGGGGGAATGAGCAGTTCTTC	CASSYLGGGNEQFF
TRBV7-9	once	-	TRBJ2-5	TGTGCCAGCAGCTTGGGAAGGGGCTTACGGACTACTAACCAAGAGACCCAGTACTTC	CASSLGRGLRTTNQETQYF
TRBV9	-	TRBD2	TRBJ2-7	TGTGCCAGCAGCGCCGCTAGCGGGAGTACCTACGAGCAGTACTTC	CASSAASGSTYEQYF